These T cell receptor beta chains were read from a single sample in a study of cytotoxic CD8 clonotypes in ibrutinib-treated CLL. Profiled with immunoSEQ multiplex PCR; TCRdb holds only in-frame clones, not every one. The sample contains about 180,000 clones, approximately 80% of which appear only once. Sample: PBMCs, taken after 24 months of ibrutinib treatment. The receptors were sampled from a human donor with chronic lymphocytic leukemia. Each CDR3 is given with its conserved first and last residue. Fields, in order: CDR3 protein, CDR3 DNA, V gene, D gene, J gene, clone size. A D gene is named only where the DNA matches it firmly. Clone size is given for some rows only: seen once, a few or many times, or a class if the clone is expanded.

CAGKIAGADTQYF,TGTGCCGGGAAAATTGCGGGAGCAGATACGCAGTATTTT,TRBV6-6,TRBD2,TRBJ2-3,.
CASSPRGQGYQETQYF,TGTGCCAGCTCACCACGTGGACAGGGGTATCAAGAGACCCAGTACTTC,TRBV18,TRBD1,TRBJ2-5,once
CASTRFGSSNTGELFF,TGTGCCAGCACCCGATTCGGTAGCTCAAACACCGGGGAGCTGTTTTTT,TRBV27,.,TRBJ2-2,.
CASSEAPFSNQPQHF,TGTGCCAGCAGTGAAGCCCCGTTTAGCAATCAGCCCCAGCATTTT,TRBV6-1,.,TRBJ1-5,once
CASSKEGARGHKGNQPQHF,TGTGCCAGCAGTAAGGAGGGGGCACGAGGGCACAAGGGTAATCAGCCCCAGCATTTT,TRBV2,TRBD1,TRBJ1-5,.
CASSLSPPQETQYF,TGTGCCAGCAGTTTATCGCCACCCCAAGAGACCCAGTACTTC,TRBV28,.,TRBJ2-5,.
CSAEDREEQYF,TGCAGTGCCGAGGACAGGGAAGAGCAGTACTTC,TRBV20-1,TRBD1,TRBJ2-7,.
CASSFWRGGSDTQYF,TGTGCCAGCAGCTTTTGGCGGGGGGGGTCAGATACGCAGTATTTT,TRBV7-8,TRBD2,TRBJ2-3,.
CASSLGQGAWDNEQFF,TGTGCCAGCAGCTTGGGACAGGGGGCATGGGACAATGAGCAGTTCTTC,TRBV7-3,TRBD1,TRBJ2-1,once
CASSLTVSFYGYTF,TGCGCCAGCAGCTTGACGGTTTCCTTCTATGGCTACACCTTC,TRBV5-1,.,TRBJ1-2,.
CASSGTSETDTQYF,TGTGCCAGCAGCGGGACTAGCGAAACAGATACGCAGTATTTT,TRBV5-6,TRBD2,TRBJ2-3,.
CASRGQGGGNTEAFF,TGTGCCAGTAGAGGACAGGGGGGTGGGAACACTGAAGCTTTCTTT,TRBV19,TRBD1,TRBJ1-1,.
CASSQDLPGVTEAFF,TGCGCCAGCAGCCAAGATCTCCCGGGGGTCACTGAAGCTTTCTTT,TRBV4-1,.,TRBJ1-1,.
CASSPGGQGTNGYTF,TGTGCCAGCAGCCCCGGCGGGCAGGGGACTAATGGCTACACCTTC,TRBV7-9,.,TRBJ1-2,once
CASSEGVGYGYTF,TGTGCCAGCAGTGAGGGGGTGGGCTATGGCTACACCTTC,TRBV6-1,.,TRBJ1-2,.
CASREAIPTDTQYF,TGTGCCAGCAGGGAGGCGATACCCACAGATACGCAGTATTTT,TRBV7-2,.,TRBJ2-3,.
CASSRPQGALVGANVLTF,TGTGCCAGCAGCCGCCCGCAGGGGGCTTTAGTTGGGGCCAACGTCCTGACTTTC,TRBV7-3,TRBD1,TRBJ2-6,.
CASSLSRTSGASTDTQYF,TGTGCCAGCAGTTTATCCCGCACATCCGGGGCGAGCACAGATACGCAGTATTTT,TRBV27,.,TRBJ2-3,once
CASSLAGGREETQYF,TGTGCCAGCAGTTTAGCGGGGGGCCGGGAAGAGACCCAGTACTTC,TRBV27,TRBD2,TRBJ2-5,.
CASSPQNYGYTF,TGTGCCAGCTCACCACAGAACTATGGCTACACCTTC,TRBV18,.,TRBJ1-2,once
CASSPGRGNQPQHF,TGTGCCAGCAGCCCGGGTAGGGGCAATCAGCCCCAGCATTTT,TRBV7-2,.,TRBJ1-5,.
CASSEGSSYNSPLHF,TGTGCCAGCAGTGAGGGGAGCTCCTATAATTCACCCCTCCACTTT,TRBV7-2,.,TRBJ1-6,.
CASSFSTGRNEKLFF,TGCGCCAGCAGCTTCTCGACAGGCCGTAATGAAAAACTGTTTTTT,TRBV5-1,.,TRBJ1-4,.
CASSTTGGPYSNQPQHF,TGTGCCAGTAGTACTACAGGGGGCCCTTATAGCAATCAGCCCCAGCATTTT,TRBV19,TRBD1,TRBJ1-5,.
CAWSETGGSMLGGYTF,TGTGCCTGGAGCGAGACAGGTGGATCAATGTTAGGTGGCTACACCTTC,TRBV30,.,TRBJ1-2,.
CASSPGTYEQYF,TGTGCCAGCAGCCCCGGGACTTACGAGCAGTACTTC,TRBV4-2,.,TRBJ2-7,once
CASSPTMDLEKEQYF,TGTGCCAGCAGCCCAACTATGGACCTGGAGAAAGAGCAGTACTTC,TRBV9,.,TRBJ2-7,.
CASSFVFGVGEQYF,TGTGCCAGCAGCTTTGTTTTTGGGGTGGGTGAGCAGTACTTC,TRBV5-5,.,TRBJ2-7,.
CASSLSGDGYTF,TGCGCCAGCAGCTTGTCAGGGGATGGCTACACCTTC,TRBV5-1,.,TRBJ1-2,once
CASSLGLAGNEQFF,TGTGCCAGCAGTCTCGGACTAGCGGGCAATGAGCAGTTCTTC,TRBV28,TRBD2,TRBJ2-1,.
CASSQDLTEANYGYTF,TGCGCCAGCAGCCAAGATCTGACAGAGGCTAACTATGGCTACACCTTC,TRBV4-1,.,TRBJ1-2,.
CAISGPGGGDTDTQYF,TGTGCCATCAGTGGTCCTGGCGGGGGGGACACAGATACGCAGTATTTT,TRBV10-3,TRBD2,TRBJ2-3,.
CASRAGTGPPNTEAFF,TGTGCCAGCAGGGCCGGGACAGGGCCCCCGAACACTGAAGCTTTCTTT,TRBV6-4,TRBD1,TRBJ1-1,.
CASSPQGRGNQPQHF,TGTGCCAGCAGTCCTCAGGGACGAGGCAATCAGCCCCAGCATTTT,TRBV27,.,TRBJ1-5,.
CASSQGPTGANVLTF,TGTGCCAGCAGCCAGGGACCTACTGGGGCCAACGTCCTGACTTTC,TRBV9,.,TRBJ2-6,.
CASRTTSAVTGELFF,TGTGCCAGCAGAACGACTAGCGCCGTGACCGGGGAGCTGTTTTTT,TRBV7-9,TRBD2,TRBJ2-2,.
CASSLHPTNEKLFF,TGTGCCAGCAGCCTTCATCCAACTAATGAAAAACTGTTTTTT,TRBV5-7,.,TRBJ1-4,.
CASSTKGLAANTGELFF,TGTGCCAGCAGCACCAAAGGACTAGCGGCGAACACCGGGGAGCTGTTTTTT,TRBV7-2,TRBD2,TRBJ2-2,.
CASSFGLSSYNEQFF,TGTGCCAGCAGTTTTGGCCTCAGCTCCTACAATGAGCAGTTCTTC,TRBV27,.,TRBJ2-1,.
CAWSQLAGARTDTQYF,TGTGCCTGGAGCCAGTTAGCGGGGGCGAGGACAGATACGCAGTATTTT,TRBV30,TRBD2,TRBJ2-3,.
CALKGVYNEQFF,TGTGCCCTCAAAGGGGTTTACAATGAGCAGTTCTTC,TRBV6-1,.,TRBJ2-1,many
CASKRQDISGANVLTF,TGTGCCAGCAAAAGACAGGACATCTCTGGGGCCAACGTCCTGACTTTC,TRBV2,.,TRBJ2-6,.
CASRDGTGGTEAFF,TGTGCCAGTAGAGATGGGACAGGGGGCACTGAAGCTTTCTTT,TRBV19,TRBD1,TRBJ1-1,once
CASSPYGRMGEQFF,TGTGCCAGCAGCCCCTACGGGAGAATGGGTGAGCAGTTCTTC,TRBV7-8,.,TRBJ2-1,.
CASSSAGATYNEQFF,TGCGCCAGCAGCTCAGCGGGAGCTACCTACAATGAGCAGTTCTTC,TRBV5-1,TRBD2,TRBJ2-1,.
CASSLDRNQPQHF,TGTGCCAGCAGCTTGGACAGGAATCAGCCCCAGCATTTT,TRBV7-3,TRBD1,TRBJ1-5,few
CASSFGTSPYEQYF,TGTGCCAGCAGCTTCGGGACTAGTCCCTACGAGCAGTACTTC,TRBV7-9,TRBD2,TRBJ2-7,.
CAITTGQGNQPQHF,TGTGCCATCACTACGGGACAGGGGAATCAGCCCCAGCATTTT,TRBV2,TRBD1,TRBJ1-5,once
CASSLTSRGHTEAFF,TGCGCCAGCAGCTTGACGTCAAGGGGGCACACTGAAGCTTTCTTT,TRBV5-1,TRBD1,TRBJ1-1,few
CASSSTSYSGNTIYF,TGTGCCAGCTCGTCAACCTCCTACTCTGGAAACACCATATATTTT,TRBV18,.,TRBJ1-3,.
CASSLYRSRNQPQHF,TGTGCCAGCAGCTTATATAGGAGTCGCAATCAGCCCCAGCATTTT,TRBV5-5,.,TRBJ1-5,.
CSVALDRVGEQYF,TGCAGCGTAGCCCTGGACAGGGTCGGAGAGCAGTACTTC,TRBV29-1,TRBD1,TRBJ2-7,.
CASSIALAGAEQYF,TGTGCCAGTAGTATTGCGCTAGCGGGAGCCGAGCAGTACTTC,TRBV19,TRBD2,TRBJ2-7,.